The 21 T cell receptor beta chains reported below all come from one sample, sequenced in a study of radiotherapy plus CTLA-4 blockade in lung cancer. The data were produced by immunoSEQ multiplex PCR, yet TCRdb's version contains in-frame clones alone and is incomplete. The table shows tens of thousands of clones, with 70% to 90% occurring only once. The specimen was peripheral blood, collected from a patient treated with radiotherapy plus ipilimumab. The receptors come from a human donor with non-small cell lung cancer that progressed on radiotherapy plus ipilimumab.

This rearrangement joins TRBV19 to TRBJ2-7; tentatively, D is TRBD1 (6 bases). This CDR3 contains 14 residues. V lost 5 bases and J lost 2, with 13 bases in between. In germline, CDR1 is LNHDA, CDR2 SQIVND (reference sequence). CDR3 DNA: TGTGCCAGTAGTGGACAGACATTTCCCTACGAGCAGTACTTC. It is translated as CASSGQTFPYEQYF.

In this sample, this clone turned up a few times. The chain uses TRBV27 and TRBJ2-7; D might be TRBD2 (6 bases). CDR1 and CDR2 (germline): MNHEY, SMNVEV (reference sequence). The V gene lost 4 bases and the J gene lost 1 base, with 17 bases spanning the gap. This CDR3 has 16 amino acids. CDR3 sequence (DNA): TGTGCCAGCAGTTCCCGTGTAGCGGTGGGGTCCTACGAGCAGTACTTC. This translates into CASSSRVAVGSYEQYF.

The chain combines TRBV4-1 with TRBJ2-1; D gene uncertain. The germline V gene encodes CDR1 MGHRA and CDR2 YSYEKL. The CDR3 sequence is 18 residues long. Trimming pared 0 bases from V and 0 bases from J, leaving 15 bases between. CDR3 region: CASSQDLREVGSYNEQFF. CDR3 bases: TGCGCCAGCAGCCAAGATCTCCGAGAGGTGGGCTCCTACAATGAGCAGTTCTTC.

This rearrangement joins TRBV7-8 to TRBJ2-7, with TRBD1 identical over 11 bases. Unmatched junction bases numbered 2, after V lost 4 bases and J lost 3 bases. The CDR3 contains 14 residues. CDR1 and CDR2 (germline): SGHVS, FQNEAQ. CDR3 residues: CASSSDRGLYEQYF. The CDR3 region has the DNA TGTGCCAGCAGCTCGGACAGGGGGCTCTACGAGCAGTACTTC. Filled out from reference TRBV7-8 and TRBJ2-7, the complete variable domain reads GAGVSQSPRYKVAKRGQDVALRCDPISGHVSLFWYQQALGQGPEFLTYFQNEAQLDKSGLPSDRFFAERPEGSVSTLKIQRTQQEDSAVYLCASSSDRGLYEQYFGPGTRLTVT.

V gene TRBV2 combines with J gene TRBJ1-1, with 7 bases identical to TRBD1. The CDR3 covers 15 residues. Germline CDR1 is SNHLY and CDR2 is FYNNEI. V shed 5 bases, J shed 1 base, and the junction held 7 bases outside the gene matches. The CDR3 DNA is TGTGCCAGCAGTCCCCGGGCAGGGGGGAACACTGAAGCTTTCTTT. Residues: CASSPRAGGNTEAFF.

The chain has TRBV19 and TRBJ1-5; weak D call: TRBD1 (5 bases). The V end was cut by 6 bases, the J end by 6 bases, with 12 bases between. CDR1 LNHDA and CDR2 SQIVND come from the germline V gene (reference sequence). The CDR3 sequence is 13 residues long. For the CDR3, the DNA is TGTGCCAGTAGCCTCAGGGAAGGTCAGCCCCAGCATTTT. It is translated as CASSLREGQPQHF.

J is TRBJ1-1 and V is TRBV30, with a possible D match to TRBD1 (5 bases). The ends were cut back, 5 bases at V and 11 bases at J, with 30 bases in the middle. Germline lookup yields CDR1 GTSNPN and CDR2 SVGIG (reference sequence). This CDR3 contains 16 residues. The CDR3: CAWGAGFSLPLGGAFF. The CDR3 nucleotides read TGTGCCTGGGGAGCAGGGTTTTCTCTTCCCTTGGGGGGGGCTTTCTTT.

This clone came up a few times. This chain uses TRBV7-2 with TRBJ2-1; 9 bases are a match to TRBD1. This CDR3 spans 15 amino acids. The ends lost 1 base at V and 9 bases at J; junction bases unmatched: 7. Germline CDR1 and CDR2: SGHTA and FQGNSA. The CDR3 DNA follows: TGTGCCAGCAGCTTAGTGTGGGGACAGGGTAGTGAGCAGTTCTTC. This gives the protein CASSLVWGQGSEQFF.

V gene TRBV4-1 combines with J gene TRBJ1-5, with TRBD1 matching over 7 bases. The V gene's germline CDR1 is MGHRA and CDR2 YSYEKL. The V gene end was trimmed by 3 bases and the J gene end by 2 bases; junction bases not matched to a gene: 4. The length of the CDR3 is 15 residues. DNA for the CDR3: TGCGCCAGCAGCCAGACAGGGAAGGGCAATCAGCCCCAGCATTTT. Translating gives CASSQTGKGNQPQHF.

This chain connects TRBV7-8 to TRBJ1-5, with D unclear. Trimming took off 3 bases at V and 4 bases at J, with 13 bases between the two ends. Germline V lookup: CDR1 SGHVS, CDR2 FQNEAQ. This CDR3 has 15 residues. The CDR3: CASSFSRGPNQPQHF. CDR3 in DNA: TGTGCCAGCAGCTTTTCCCGAGGACCAAATCAGCCCCAGCATTTT.

This chain links TRBV27 with TRBJ2-5; TRBD2 aligns across 9 bases. V trimming: 2 bases; J trimming: 5 bases; junction bases outside the gene matches: 6. CDR3 size: 15 residues. CDR1 is MNHEY, CDR2 SMNVEV, per germline (reference sequence). In nucleotides, the CDR3 is TGTGCCAGCAGTTTAGCGGGGGGGCCTTTTGAGACCCAGTACTTC. It codes for CASSLAGGPFETQYF.

The rearrangement uses TRBV10-3 and TRBJ2-2; no reliable D call. Trimming stripped 10 bases from V and 5 bases from J, with 23 bases between. The V gene's germline CDR1 is ENHRY and CDR2 SYGVKD. The CDR3 loop spans 16 amino acids. The CDR3 loop is CATRGAAQDRTGELFF. As DNA, the CDR3 is TGTGCCACCCGAGGCGCAGCCCAGGATAGGACCGGGGAGCTGTTTTTT.

This chain joins TRBV19 and TRBJ2-6; TRBD1 aligns across 7 bases. CDR3 size: 18 residues. Germline V gene sequence: CDR1 LNHDA, CDR2 SQIVND (reference sequence). J gave up 0 bases and V 5 bases, and 10 bases lay outside the gene matches. DNA of the CDR3: TGTGCCAGTAGTCCCCCCGGGACAGATTACTCTGGGGCCAACGTCCTGACTTTC. Translated, it gives CASSPPGTDYSGANVLTF.

The chain uses TRBV12-5 and TRBJ1-3, with D unclear. The V gene lost 2 bases and the J gene lost 0 bases, with 17 bases spanning the gap. Per the germline V gene, CDR1 is LGHNT and CDR2 is FRNRAP. This CDR3 is 18 amino acids long. The CDR3 spells CASGLTTPHRHSGNTIYF. CDR3 bases: TGTGCTAGTGGTTTGACCACCCCCCACCGGCACTCTGGAAACACCATATATTTT.

V usage is TRBV9 and J usage is TRBJ1-6; the match to TRBD1 covers 10 bases. The CDR3 contains 14 residues. From germline, CDR1 is SGDLS and CDR2 YYNGEE. Trimming took 5 bases from V and 7 from J; bases not matched to a gene: 3. CDR3 sequence reads: CASSPGQGNSPLHF. The CDR3 DNA reads TGTGCCAGCAGTCCGGGACAGGGGAATTCACCCCTCCACTTT.

This sequence joins TRBV15 and TRBJ2-3; D gene unclear. Germline CDR1 LNHNV, CDR2 YYDKDF (reference sequence). This CDR3 spans 17 amino acids. V was cut by 0 bases and J by 0 bases, with 13 bases left in between. The chain's CDR3 is CATSRDSGARSTDTQYF. The CDR3 DNA follows: TGTGCCACCAGCAGAGATTCAGGAGCGCGGAGCACAGATACGCAGTATTTT.

The rearrangement links TRBV5-4 to TRBJ1-3; possibly TRBD1 for D (6 bases). The CDR3 has 15 amino acids. CDR1 and CDR2 from the germline V gene are SGHNT and YYREEE (reference sequence). V was cut by 0 bases and J by 2 bases, with 9 bases left in between. Here the CDR3 DNA reads TGTGCCAGCAGCTTGGGAGGGGGAACTGGAAACACCATATATTTT. This encodes CASSLGGGTGNTIYF.

This sequence joins TRBV6-5 and TRBJ2-2; D call uncertain. The CDR3 contains 14 residues. Trimming removed 5 bases at V and 7 bases at J, with 14 bases between. Germline assignment: CDR1 MNHEY and CDR2 SVGAGI. CDR3 coding DNA: TGTGCCAGCAGTGGCGGCTTTTTTGACGGGGAGCTGTTTTTT. The encoded protein is CASSGGFFDGELFF.

The chain is built from TRBV9 and TRBJ2-5, with 12 bases fitting TRBD2. Germline CDR1 SGDLS, CDR2 YYNGEE. J gave up 3 bases and V 3 bases, and 18 bases lay outside the gene matches. CDR3 length: 20 amino acids. The CDR3 nucleotides are TGTGCCAGCAGCGGTATGGGGTCCACATGGCTAGCGGGGGGGAAAGAGACCCAGTACTTC. The encoded protein is CASSGMGSTWLAGGKETQYF.

The chain carries TRBV7-2 and TRBJ1-5; no firm D call. V was shortened by 0 bases and J by 3 bases, with 3 bases between the two germline ends. This CDR3 has 13 amino acids. CDR1 and CDR2 (germline): SGHTA, FQGNSA. The CDR3 sequence is CASSLAYNQPQHF. The DNA of the CDR3 is TGTGCCAGCAGCTTAGCTTACAATCAGCCCCAGCATTTT.

The CDR3 region has the DNA TGTGCCAGCAGCTTGGCCCGCGGAATCGGTCTCACAGATACGCAGTATTTT. Its protein product is CASSLARGIGLTDTQYF. V is TRBV5-4 and J is TRBJ2-3; D not certain. V shed 0 bases and J shed 2 bases, with 16 bases lying between them. Germline CDR1 is SGHNT and CDR2 is YYREEE (reference sequence). The CDR3 is 17 residues long.